The rows below give T cell receptor beta chains drawn from one sample of a study of control samples from healthy donors and cancer patients. Assay used: immunoSEQ multiplex PCR; TCRdb lists only in-frame clones, some missing. Of about 120,000 clones listed, 75% to 90% were seen once; the top ten hold less than 1.5%. The sequenced sample was PBMCs. The receptors were gathered from a woman aged 45-59 years with colorectal cancer. Both conserved end residues are part of each CDR3. Fields, in order: V gene, clone size, J gene, D gene, CDR3 DNA, CDR3 protein. The D gene is left open where the match is weak. Size tells how often a clone was seen (once, few, many) or the class of an expanded clone, and some rows leave it out.

V: TRBV7-9; size: -; J: TRBJ1-5; D: -; DNA: TGTGCCAGCAGCCAGGAGGGGGGTTCTCAGCCCCAGCATTTT; CDR3: CASSQEGGSQPQHF
V: TRBV5-1; size: -; J: TRBJ2-7; D: -; DNA: TGCGCCAGCATGGCTAGCCCTACCTACGAGCAGTACTTC; CDR3: CASMASPTYEQYF
V: TRBV12-5; size: -; J: TRBJ2-3; D: TRBD2; DNA: TGTGCTAGTGGTTTGGTACTTAGACTAGCGGGGTTCAATACCGCCAGCACAGATACGCAGTATTTT; CDR3: CASGLVLRLAGFNTASTDTQYF
V: TRBV9; size: -; J: TRBJ1-2; D: -; DNA: TGTGCCAGCAGCGTAGGGTCGGCTAACTATGGCTACACCTTC; CDR3: CASSVGSANYGYTF
V: TRBV27; size: -; J: TRBJ2-3; D: -; DNA: TGTGCCAGCGAGGACACCTACACAGATACGCAGTATTTT; CDR3: CASEDTYTDTQYF
V: TRBV2; size: -; J: TRBJ2-7; D: TRBD1; DNA: TGTGCCAGCAGTTCATCGACAGGGTCGTACGAGCAGTACTTC; CDR3: CASSSSTGSYEQYF
V: TRBV6-1; size: -; J: TRBJ1-4; D: -; DNA: TGTGCCAGCAGTGAAGGGGTGGGACCGAATAATGAAAAACTGTTTTTT; CDR3: CASSEGVGPNNEKLFF
V: TRBV5-1; size: -; J: TRBJ2-7; D: TRBD1; DNA: TGCGCCAGCAGCGCGACGGGACAGGGGCTATCCTACGAGCAGTACTTC; CDR3: CASSATGQGLSYEQYF
V: TRBV2; size: once; J: TRBJ2-7; D: TRBD1; DNA: TGTGCCAGCAACCCGGGGACAGATTACGAGCAGTACTTC; CDR3: CASNPGTDYEQYF
V: TRBV27; size: -; J: TRBJ2-7; D: TRBD1; DNA: TGTGCCAGCAGTTTCGGGACAGCCTACGAGCAGTACTTC; CDR3: CASSFGTAYEQYF
V: TRBV7-2; size: -; J: TRBJ2-7; D: TRBD2; DNA: TGTGCCAGCAGCTTAAACCCAGCGGGAGGGCCTTACGAGCAGTACTTC; CDR3: CASSLNPAGGPYEQYF
V: TRBV3-1/TRBV3-2; size: -; J: TRBJ2-1; D: TRBD2; DNA: TGTGCCAGCAGCCAGGGGACTAGCGGGAGTAATGAGCAGTTCTTC; CDR3: CASSQGTSGSNEQFF
V: TRBV6-5; size: -; J: TRBJ1-5; D: -; DNA: TGTGCCAGCAGGGAGAATAGCAATCAGCCCCAGCATTTT; CDR3: CASRENSNQPQHF